This T cell receptor beta chain was identified in a study of shared clonotypes between healthy human individuals. Sequencing used immunoSEQ multiplex PCR; TCRdb keeps in-frame clones, though not all of them. Here the sample spans just over 2,000,000 clones, around 95% being singletons. The sequencing input was naive CD4+ T cells sorted from blood. Stated subset: CD45RA+ positively selected. The clonotype was recovered from a man aged 18 to 30 in good health.

CDR3 nucleotide sequence: TGTGCCAGCAGCTTAGAAGGGCCCCTTTTCCCCTACAATGAGCAGTTCTTC. It is translated as CASSLEGPLFPYNEQFF. The rearrangement joins TRBV7-2 to TRBJ2-1; unclear D gene. Trimming cost V 1 base and J 2 bases, with 15 bases left between them. The CDR3 spans 17 residues. Germline V gene data show CDR1 as SGHTA and CDR2 as FQGNSA.